This TCR beta chain was sequenced for a study of graft-versus-host responses after intestinal transplantation (dated by TCRdb to the early 2020s). In terms of the full investigation: Multivisceral, liver-intestinal, or isolated intestinal transplants were received by the recipients. Every recipient was given anti-thymocyte globulin induction, followed by about three years of maintenance tacrolimus and steroids. Graft-versus-host and host-versus-graft alloreactive T cell clones were tracked in the graft, circulation and bone marrow after intestinal transplantation using bulk TCR-beta CDR3 sequencing. Alloreactive clones were identified by sequencing pre-transplant mixed lymphocyte reaction products and comparing them with unstimulated pre-transplant donor and recipient T cells. A cohort of some 24 intestinal transplant recipients, including one retransplant, was enrolled, and 3 patients lacking pretransplant specimens were excluded. A peak of at least 4% donor T cells among recipient peripheral blood mononuclear cells was the definition used for donor T cell macrochimerism. Samples from a few later patients were sequenced in-house on an Illumina MiSeq with MiXCR processing rather than by the commercial service. Study-level results and caveats: Early after transplant, peak levels of circulating GvH clones were associated with declines in HvG clones. The conclusions were limited by the relatively low number and heterogeneity of the intestinal transplant patients. In the allografts of patients with donor T cell macrochimerism, GvH to HvG T cell clonal ratios were high. GvH clones were found in recipient bone marrow, and some of the GvH clones appeared earlier in ileal mucosa or blood, which is consistent with an intestinal mucosal origin.

To note about this clone: The clone's antigen remains unknown. No per-base quality is available; no much larger clone lies one base away.

CDR3 length: 13 amino acids, cysteine to phenylalanine. Just CDR3 DNA is preserved here, 39 bases in frame from base 1. From a lookup of the germline V gene, CDR1 and CDR2 are SGHNT and YENEEA. V is clipped by 5 bases and J by 6 bases, and the sequence between their germline boundaries is 13 bases long. What this sample's time point label stands for: cells obtained before transplantation from donor or recipient. CD3+CD4+ and CD3+CD8+ populations were FACS-sorted from unstimulated pre-transplant donor and recipient cells taken from spleen or lymph nodes. The library was generated by the immunoSEQ multiplex PCR assay. For most patients, genomic DNA was isolated with the Qiagen DNeasy Blood and Tissue Kit and sent frozen to Adaptive Biotechnologies for TCR sequencing. For most patients, genomic DNA was subjected to high-throughput TCR-beta CDR3 sequencing by Adaptive Biotechnologies. The paper's data handling went like this. Adaptive's ImmunoSEQ software was the source of the TCR sequencing data for 15 to 20 patients, while a few other patients were processed with MiXCR and VDJtools. To correct CD4 versus CD8 sorting errors, any sequence found in both subsets at a frequency ratio below 5:1 was removed. CDR3 nucleotide sequences shared by donor and recipient were removed because the origin of these sequences could not be assigned. To count as alloreactive, a clone needed at least 2-fold expansion over unstimulated cells and a minimum CFSE-low frequency of 0.002% (template counts) or 0.001% (read counts). Mappable clones were those detected in sequenced pre-transplant spleen, lymph node, or MLR CFSE-low populations of the donor or recipient. The cumulative frequency of alloreactive clones was calculated as a percentage of all sequences, weighted by copy number. TCRdb re-hosts the immuneACCESS table, in-frame sequences only. Its copies lack some clones; in the studies checked, an unresolved V gene accounts for under half of them, and the cause for the rest is not known. D and trimming come from the DNA, and the V and J calls and clone size come from that table. A total of 100,000 or so clones appear in this sample, roughly nine tenths of them only once. Around 0.17% of the sample is held by the ten biggest clonotypes.

This TCR was sampled from a human donor who received an intestinal transplant. The rearrangement combines TRBV11-3 with TRBJ1-2, and perhaps TRBD1 as D gene, on 6 matching bases. The sequenced sample was unstimulated CD4+ T cells sorted from spleen or lymph node cells, obtained before intestinal transplant. The CDR3 loop reads CASSTEGGHGYTF. The base sequence is TGTGCCAGCAGCACAGAAGGGGGTCATGGCTACACCTTC.